In its sample, the clone carrying this TCR beta chain is medium-sized. TRAV- and TRBV-specific primers were used for first-strand cDNA, which covered alpha and beta chains. A constant-region primer paired with the V-primer adapter amplified TCRs over about 19 PCR cycles. TCRdb fed the reads into MiXCR, producing one record per CDR3 protein. Here the sample spans roughly 39,000 distinct CDR3 sequences, roughly 28% being singletons. The record originates from a study of low-dose radiotherapy and immunotherapy resistance in tumors. Turning to the study itself: A dose of 1 Gy per fraction every two weeks went to Cohort 2, totaling 13 Gy over 26 weeks. The study gave patients oral aspirin 300 mg daily for four cycles from cycle 1 day 1.

Time point specified: before trial treatment. The CDR3 is made up of 14 amino acids. Germline lookup yields CDR1 SGHKS and CDR2 YYEKEE (reference sequence). The V segment lost 4 bases and the J segment 1 base; nucleotides outside the gene matches: 3. This chain joins TRBV5-5 and TRBJ1-1, with TRBD1 identical over 8 bases. The sample in question was PBMCs, obtained before treatment. The source is a male donor with gallbladder cancer. In nucleotides, the CDR3 is TGTGCCAGCAGCCAGGACAGGGCGAACACTGAAGCTTTCTTT. It is translated as CASSQDRANTEAFF.